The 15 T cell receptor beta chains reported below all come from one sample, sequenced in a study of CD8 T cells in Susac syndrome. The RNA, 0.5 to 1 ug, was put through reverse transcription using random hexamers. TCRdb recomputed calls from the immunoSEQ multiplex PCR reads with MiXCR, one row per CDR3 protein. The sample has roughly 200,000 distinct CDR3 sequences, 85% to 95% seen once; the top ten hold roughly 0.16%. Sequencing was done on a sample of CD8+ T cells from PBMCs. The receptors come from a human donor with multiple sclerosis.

CDR3: CASTDSDSNTDEQFF. DNA of the CDR3: TGTGCCAGCACCGACTCTGATAGTAACACCGATGAGCAGTTCTTC. This chain uses TRBV6-6 with TRBJ2-1, with D unclear. V was shortened by 7 bases and J by 8 bases, with 21 bases between the two germline ends. The CDR3 runs to 15 residues. Germline-derived CDR1 and CDR2 are MNHNY and SVGAGI (reference sequence).

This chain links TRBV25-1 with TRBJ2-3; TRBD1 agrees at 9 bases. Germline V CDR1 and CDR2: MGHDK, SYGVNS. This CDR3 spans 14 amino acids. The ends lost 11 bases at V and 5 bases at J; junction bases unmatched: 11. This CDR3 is CAASPGQGVDTQYF. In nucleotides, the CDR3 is TGTGCCGCGAGTCCGGGACAGGGAGTAGATACGCAGTATTTT. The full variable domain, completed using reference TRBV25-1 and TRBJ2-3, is EADIYQTPRYLVIGTGKKITLECSQTMGHDKMYWYQQDPGMELHLIHYSYGVNSTEKGDLSSESTVSRIRTEHFPLTLESARPSHTSQYLCAASPGQGVDTQYFGPGTRLTVL.

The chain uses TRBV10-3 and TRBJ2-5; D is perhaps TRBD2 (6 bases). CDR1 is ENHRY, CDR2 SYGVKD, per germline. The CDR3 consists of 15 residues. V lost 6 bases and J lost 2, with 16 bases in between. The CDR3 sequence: CAISEGLALQETQYF. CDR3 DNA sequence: TGTGCCATCAGCGAGGGTCTAGCGTTACAAGAGACCCAGTACTTC.

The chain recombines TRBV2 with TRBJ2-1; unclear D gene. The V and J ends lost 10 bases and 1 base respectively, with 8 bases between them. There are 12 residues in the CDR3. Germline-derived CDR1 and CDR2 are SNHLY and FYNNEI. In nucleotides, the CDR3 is TGTGCCATCCAGCGTTCCTACAATGAGCAGTTCTTC. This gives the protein CAIQRSYNEQFF.

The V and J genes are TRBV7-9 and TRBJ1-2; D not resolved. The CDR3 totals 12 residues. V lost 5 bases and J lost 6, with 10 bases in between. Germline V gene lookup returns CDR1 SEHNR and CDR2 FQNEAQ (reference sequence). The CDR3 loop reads CASSQGQNGYTF. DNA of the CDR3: TGTGCCAGCAGCCAAGGGCAGAATGGCTACACCTTC.

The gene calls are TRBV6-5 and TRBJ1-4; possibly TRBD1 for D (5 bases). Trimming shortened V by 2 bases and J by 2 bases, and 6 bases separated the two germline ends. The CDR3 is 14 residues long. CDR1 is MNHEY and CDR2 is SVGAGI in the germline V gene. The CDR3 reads CASSYDSTNEKLFF. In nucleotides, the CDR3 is TGTGCCAGCAGTTACGACAGCACTAATGAAAAACTGTTTTTT.

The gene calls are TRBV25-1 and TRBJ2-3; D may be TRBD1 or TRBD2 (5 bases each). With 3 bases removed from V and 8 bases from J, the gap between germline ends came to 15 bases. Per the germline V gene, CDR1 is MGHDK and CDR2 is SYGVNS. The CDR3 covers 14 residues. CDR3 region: CASSDSQGRGTQYF. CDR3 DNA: TGTGCCAGCAGTGATTCCCAGGGACGTGGTACGCAGTATTTT. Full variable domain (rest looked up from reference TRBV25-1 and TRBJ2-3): EADIYQTPRYLVIGTGKKITLECSQTMGHDKMYWYQQDPGMELHLIHYSYGVNSTEKGDLSSESTVSRIRTEHFPLTLESARPSHTSQYLCASSDSQGRGTQYFGPGTRLTVL.

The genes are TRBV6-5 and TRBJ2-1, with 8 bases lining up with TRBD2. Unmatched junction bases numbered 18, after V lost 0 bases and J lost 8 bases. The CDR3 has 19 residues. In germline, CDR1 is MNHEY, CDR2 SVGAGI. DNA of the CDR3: TGTGCCAGCAGTTACTCCGCCGCTGGCTCGTGGTCGCGGGAGGATGAGCAGTTCTTC. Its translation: CASSYSAAGSWSREDEQFF.

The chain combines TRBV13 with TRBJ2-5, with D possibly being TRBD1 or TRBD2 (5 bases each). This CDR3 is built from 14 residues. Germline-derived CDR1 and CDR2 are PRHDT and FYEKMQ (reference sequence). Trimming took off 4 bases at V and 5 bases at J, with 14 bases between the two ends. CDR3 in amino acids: CASSSGAMMETQYF. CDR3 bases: TGTGCCAGCAGCTCCGGGGCCATGATGGAGACCCAGTACTTC.

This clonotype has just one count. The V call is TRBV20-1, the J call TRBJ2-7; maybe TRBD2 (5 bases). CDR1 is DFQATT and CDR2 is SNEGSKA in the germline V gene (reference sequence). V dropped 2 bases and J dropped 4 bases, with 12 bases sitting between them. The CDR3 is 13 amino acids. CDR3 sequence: CSARSRGLYEQYF. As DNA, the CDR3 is TGCAGTGCTAGATCCAGAGGGCTTTACGAGCAGTACTTC.

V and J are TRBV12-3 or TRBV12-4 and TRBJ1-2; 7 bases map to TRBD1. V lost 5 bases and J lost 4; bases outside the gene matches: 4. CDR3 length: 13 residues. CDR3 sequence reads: CASSRQGPYGYTF. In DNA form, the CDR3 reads TGTGCCAGCAGTCGACAGGGACCCTATGGCTACACCTTC.

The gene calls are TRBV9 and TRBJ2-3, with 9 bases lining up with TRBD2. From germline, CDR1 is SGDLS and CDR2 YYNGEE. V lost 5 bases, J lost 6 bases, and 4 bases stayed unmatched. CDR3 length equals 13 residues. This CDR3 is CASSGLALDTQYF. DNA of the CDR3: TGTGCCAGCAGTGGACTAGCGCTTGATACGCAGTATTTT. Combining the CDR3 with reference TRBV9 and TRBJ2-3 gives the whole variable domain DSGVTQTPKHLITATGQRVTLRCSPRSGDLSVYWYQQSLDQGLQFLIQYYNGEERAKGNILERFSAQQFPDLHSELNLSSLELGDSALYFCASSGLALDTQYFGPGTRLTVL.

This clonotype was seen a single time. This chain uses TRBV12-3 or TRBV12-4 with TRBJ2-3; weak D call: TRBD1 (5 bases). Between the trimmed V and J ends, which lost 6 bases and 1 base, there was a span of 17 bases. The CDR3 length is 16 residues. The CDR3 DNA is TGTGCCAGCAGCCCTCAACCCCCAGGGCGCACAGATACGCAGTATTTT. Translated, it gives CASSPQPPGRTDTQYF.

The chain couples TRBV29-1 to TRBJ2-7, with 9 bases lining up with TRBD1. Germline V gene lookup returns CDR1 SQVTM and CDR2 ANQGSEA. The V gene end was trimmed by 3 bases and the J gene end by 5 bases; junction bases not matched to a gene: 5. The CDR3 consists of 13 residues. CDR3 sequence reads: CSVEGQGVNEQYF. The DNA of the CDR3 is TGCAGCGTTGAGGGACAGGGTGTCAACGAGCAGTACTTC.

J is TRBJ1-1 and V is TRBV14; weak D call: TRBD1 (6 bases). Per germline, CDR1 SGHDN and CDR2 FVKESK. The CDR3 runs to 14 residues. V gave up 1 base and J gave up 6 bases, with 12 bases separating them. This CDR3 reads CASSQVAGEPEAFF. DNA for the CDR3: TGTGCCAGCAGCCAAGTCGCAGGGGAGCCTGAAGCTTTCTTT.